The T cell receptor (beta chain) described here comes from a study of T cell repertoires in cytomegalovirus infection. TCRdb processed the reads anew with MiXCR; each CDR3 protein has one entry. The sample carries around 490,000 distinct CDR3 sequences, about a quarter recorded once. Germline CDR1 and CDR2: SNHLY and FYNNEI. The CDR3 consists of 15 residues. V was trimmed by 4 bases and J by 8 bases, leaving 20 bases between them. This clonotype turned up a few times. The receptor was derived from a human donor in good health (CMV status not recorded). Some clones in this sample may be carry-over from other donors' samples. This chain joins TRBV2 and TRBJ1-2; weak D call: TRBD1 (6 bases). The specimen was PBMCs. The DNA of the CDR3 is TGTGCCAGCAGTGTCGAACGGACAGCCTCCGGGGGCTACACCTTC. Translating it yields CASSVERTASGGYTF.